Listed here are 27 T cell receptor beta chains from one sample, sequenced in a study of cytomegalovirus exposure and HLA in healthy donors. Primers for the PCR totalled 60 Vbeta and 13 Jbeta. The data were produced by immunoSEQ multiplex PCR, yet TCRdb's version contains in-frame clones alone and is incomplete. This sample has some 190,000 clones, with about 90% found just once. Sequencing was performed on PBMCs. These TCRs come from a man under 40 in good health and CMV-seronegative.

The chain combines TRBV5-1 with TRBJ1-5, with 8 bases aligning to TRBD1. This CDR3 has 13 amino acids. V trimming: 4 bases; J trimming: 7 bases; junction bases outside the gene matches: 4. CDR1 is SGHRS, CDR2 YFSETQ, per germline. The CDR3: CASSLTGEQPQHF. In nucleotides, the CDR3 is TGCGCCAGCAGCCTGACAGGGGAACAGCCCCAGCATTTT.

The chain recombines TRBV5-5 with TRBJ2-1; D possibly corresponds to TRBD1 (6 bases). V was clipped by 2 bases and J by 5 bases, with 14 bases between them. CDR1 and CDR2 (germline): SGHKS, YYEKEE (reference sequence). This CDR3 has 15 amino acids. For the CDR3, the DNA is TGTGCCAGCAGCTTTATAGGGGGTCCCAACAATGAGCAGTTCTTC. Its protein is CASSFIGGPNNEQFF.

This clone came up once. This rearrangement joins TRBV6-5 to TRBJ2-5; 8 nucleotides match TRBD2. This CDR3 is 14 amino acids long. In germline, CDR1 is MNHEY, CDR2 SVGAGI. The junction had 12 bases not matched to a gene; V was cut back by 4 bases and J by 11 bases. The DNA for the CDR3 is TGTGCCAGCAGTTCCCCCGGGGGGGTCCTGGAGCAGTACTTC. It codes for CASSSPGGVLEQYF.

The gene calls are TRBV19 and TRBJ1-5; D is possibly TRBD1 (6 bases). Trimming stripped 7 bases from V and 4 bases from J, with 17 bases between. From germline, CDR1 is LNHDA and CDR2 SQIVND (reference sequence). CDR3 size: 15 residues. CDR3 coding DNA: TGTGCCAGTAAGGGGGTGGGGGCATCAAATCAGCCCCAGCATTTT. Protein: CASKGVGASNQPQHF.

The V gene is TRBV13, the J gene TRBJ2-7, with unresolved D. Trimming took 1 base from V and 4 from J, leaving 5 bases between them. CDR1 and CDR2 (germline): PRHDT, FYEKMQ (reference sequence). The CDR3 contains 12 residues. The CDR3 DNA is TGTGCCAGCAGCTTAGCCCGGTACGAGCAGTACTTC. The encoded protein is CASSLARYEQYF. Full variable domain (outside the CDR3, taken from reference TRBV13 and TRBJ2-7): AAGVIQSPRHLIKEKRETATLKCYPIPRHDTVYWYQQGPGQDPQFLISFYEKMQSDKGSIPDRFSAQQFSDYHSELNMSSLELGDSALYFCASSLARYEQYFGPGTRLTVT.

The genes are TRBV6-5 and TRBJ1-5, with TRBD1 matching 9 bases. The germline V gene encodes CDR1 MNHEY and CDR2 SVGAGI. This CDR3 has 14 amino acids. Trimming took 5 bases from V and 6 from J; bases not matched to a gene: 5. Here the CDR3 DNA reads TGTGCCAGCAGTATACAGGGGGCCGGTCAGCCCCAGCATTTT. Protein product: CASSIQGAGQPQHF.

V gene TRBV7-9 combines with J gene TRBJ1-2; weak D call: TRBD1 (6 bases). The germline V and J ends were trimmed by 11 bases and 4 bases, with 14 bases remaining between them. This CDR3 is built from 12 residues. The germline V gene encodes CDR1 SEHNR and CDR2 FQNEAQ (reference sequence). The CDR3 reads CAWYRVGYGYTF. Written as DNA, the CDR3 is TGTGCCTGGTACAGGGTTGGCTATGGCTACACCTTC. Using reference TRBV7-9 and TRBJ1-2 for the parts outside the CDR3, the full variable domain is DTGVSQNPRHKITKRGQNVTFRCDPISEHNRLYWYRQTLGQGPEFLTYFQNEAQLEKSRLLSDRFSAERPKGSFSTLEIQRTEQGDSAMYLCAWYRVGYGYTFGSGTRLTVV.

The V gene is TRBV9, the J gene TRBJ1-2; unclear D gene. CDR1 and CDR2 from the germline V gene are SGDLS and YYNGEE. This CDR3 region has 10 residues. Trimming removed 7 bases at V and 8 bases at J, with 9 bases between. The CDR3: CASGGGGYTF. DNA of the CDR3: TGTGCCAGCGGTGGTGGCGGCTACACCTTC.

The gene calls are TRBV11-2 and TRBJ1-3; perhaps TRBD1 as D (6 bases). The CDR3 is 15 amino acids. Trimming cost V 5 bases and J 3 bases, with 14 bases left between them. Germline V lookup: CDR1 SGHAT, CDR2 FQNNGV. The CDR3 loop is CASSVGQGVGNTIYF. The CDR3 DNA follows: TGTGCCAGCAGCGTGGGACAAGGAGTTGGAAACACCATATATTTT.

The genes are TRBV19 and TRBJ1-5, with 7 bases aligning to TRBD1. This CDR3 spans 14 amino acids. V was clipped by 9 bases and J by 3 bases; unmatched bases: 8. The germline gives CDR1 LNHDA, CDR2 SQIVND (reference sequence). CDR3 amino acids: CASSSDRDNQPQHF. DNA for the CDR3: TGTGCCAGCTCATCTGACAGGGACAATCAGCCCCAGCATTTT.

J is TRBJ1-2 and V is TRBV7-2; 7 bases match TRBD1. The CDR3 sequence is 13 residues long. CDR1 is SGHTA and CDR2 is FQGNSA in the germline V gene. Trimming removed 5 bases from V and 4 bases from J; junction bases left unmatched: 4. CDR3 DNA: TGTGCCAGCAGCCAAACAGGGGCCTATGGCTACACCTTC. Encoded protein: CASSQTGAYGYTF.

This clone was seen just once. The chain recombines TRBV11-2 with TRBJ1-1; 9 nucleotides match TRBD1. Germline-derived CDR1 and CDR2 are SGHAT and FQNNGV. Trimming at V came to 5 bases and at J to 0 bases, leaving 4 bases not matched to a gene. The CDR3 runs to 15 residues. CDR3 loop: CASSKQGALNTEAFF. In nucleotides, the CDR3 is TGTGCCAGCAGCAAACAGGGGGCCCTGAACACTGAAGCTTTCTTT.

The CDR3 nucleotides read TGTGCCAGCAGCACAAAGCGGGGGTCAGAGACCCAGTACTTC. It yields the protein CASSTKRGSETQYF. The chain links TRBV7-2 to TRBJ2-5, with TRBD2 matching over 8 bases. Germline V gene data show CDR1 as SGHTA and CDR2 as FQGNSA. The V gene end was trimmed by 5 bases and the J gene end by 4 bases; junction bases not matched to a gene: 6. The CDR3 has 14 amino acids.

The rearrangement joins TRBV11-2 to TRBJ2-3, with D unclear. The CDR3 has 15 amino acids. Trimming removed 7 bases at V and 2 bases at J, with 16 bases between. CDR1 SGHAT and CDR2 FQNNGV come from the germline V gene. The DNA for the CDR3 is TGTGCCAGCACCCGAAGCCCCCTAGTCACAGATACGCAGTATTTT. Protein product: CASTRSPLVTDTQYF.

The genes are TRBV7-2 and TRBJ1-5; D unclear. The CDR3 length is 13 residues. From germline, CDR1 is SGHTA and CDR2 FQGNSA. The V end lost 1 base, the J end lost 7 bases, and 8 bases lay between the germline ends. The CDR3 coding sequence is TGTGCCAGCAGCTTAGGGAGATTCCAGCCCCAGCATTTT. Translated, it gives CASSLGRFQPQHF.

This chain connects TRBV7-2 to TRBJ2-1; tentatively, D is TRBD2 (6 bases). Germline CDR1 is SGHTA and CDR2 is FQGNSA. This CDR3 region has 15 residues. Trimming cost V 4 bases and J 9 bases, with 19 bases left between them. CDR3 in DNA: TGTGCCAGCAGCTCAAGACGCGGAGGGGTCGGTGAGCAGTTCTTC. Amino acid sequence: CASSSRRGGVGEQFF.

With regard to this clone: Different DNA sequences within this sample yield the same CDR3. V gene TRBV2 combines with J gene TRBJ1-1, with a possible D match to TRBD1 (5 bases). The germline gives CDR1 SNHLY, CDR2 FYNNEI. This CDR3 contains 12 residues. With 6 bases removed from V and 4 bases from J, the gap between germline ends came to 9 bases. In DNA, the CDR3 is TGTGCCAGCAGCGCCCAGGGCACTGAAGCTTTCTTT. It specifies CASSAQGTEAFF.

The CDR3 reads CASSSRQLTYNEQFF. The CDR3, as DNA: TGTGCCAGCAGTTCGAGACAGCTTACCTACAATGAGCAGTTCTTC. The chain uses TRBV6-1 and TRBJ2-1; D perhaps matches TRBD1 (5 bases). The CDR3 is 15 amino acids. Germline lookup yields CDR1 MNHNS and CDR2 SASEGT. The V end lost 5 bases, the J end lost 2 bases, and 13 bases lay between the germline ends.

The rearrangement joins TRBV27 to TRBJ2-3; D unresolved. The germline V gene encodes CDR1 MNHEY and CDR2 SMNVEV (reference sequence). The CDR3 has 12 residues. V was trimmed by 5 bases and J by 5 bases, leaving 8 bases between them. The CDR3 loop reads CASSDTGDTQYF. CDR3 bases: TGTGCCAGCAGTGATACGGGAGATACGCAGTATTTT.

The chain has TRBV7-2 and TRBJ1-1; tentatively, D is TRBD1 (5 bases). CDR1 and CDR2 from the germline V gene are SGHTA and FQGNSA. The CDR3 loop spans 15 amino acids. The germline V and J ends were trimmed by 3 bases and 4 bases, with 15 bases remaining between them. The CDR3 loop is CASSFDRARSTEAFF. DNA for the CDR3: TGTGCCAGCAGCTTCGACAGAGCGAGAAGCACTGAAGCTTTCTTT.

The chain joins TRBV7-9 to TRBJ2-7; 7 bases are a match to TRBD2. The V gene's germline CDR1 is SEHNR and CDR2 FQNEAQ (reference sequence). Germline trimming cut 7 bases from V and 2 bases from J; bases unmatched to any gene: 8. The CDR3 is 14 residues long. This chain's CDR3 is CASTATGGPYEQYF. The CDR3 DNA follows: TGTGCCAGCACCGCCACGGGAGGCCCCTACGAGCAGTACTTC.

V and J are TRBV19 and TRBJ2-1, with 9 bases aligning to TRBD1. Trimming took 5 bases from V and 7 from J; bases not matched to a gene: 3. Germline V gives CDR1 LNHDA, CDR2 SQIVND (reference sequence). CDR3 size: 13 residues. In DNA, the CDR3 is TGTGCCAGTAGTTGGGACAGGGCTAATGAGCAGTTCTTC. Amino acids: CASSWDRANEQFF.

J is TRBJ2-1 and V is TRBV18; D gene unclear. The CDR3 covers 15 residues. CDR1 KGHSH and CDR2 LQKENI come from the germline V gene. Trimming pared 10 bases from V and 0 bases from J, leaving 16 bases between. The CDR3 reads CATETLRSSYNEQFF. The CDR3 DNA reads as TGTGCCACCGAGACTCTCCGGAGCTCCTACAATGAGCAGTTCTTC.

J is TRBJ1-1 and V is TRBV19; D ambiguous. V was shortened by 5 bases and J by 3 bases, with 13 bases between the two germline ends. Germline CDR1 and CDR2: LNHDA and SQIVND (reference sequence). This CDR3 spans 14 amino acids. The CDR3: CASSQPSGYTEAFF. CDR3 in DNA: TGTGCCAGTAGTCAACCCTCAGGTTACACTGAAGCTTTCTTT.

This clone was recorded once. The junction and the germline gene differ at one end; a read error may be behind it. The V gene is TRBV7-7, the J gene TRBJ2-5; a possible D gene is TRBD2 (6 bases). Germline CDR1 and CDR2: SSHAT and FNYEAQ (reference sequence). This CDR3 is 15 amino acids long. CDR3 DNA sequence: TGTGCTAGCAGCCAAAACGGGGGTCACCAAGAGACCCAGTACTTC. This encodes CASSQNGGHQETQYF.

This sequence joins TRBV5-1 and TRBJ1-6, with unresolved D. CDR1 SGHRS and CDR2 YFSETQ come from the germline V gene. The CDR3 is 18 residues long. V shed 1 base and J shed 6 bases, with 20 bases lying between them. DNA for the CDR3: TGCGCCAGCAGCTTGTTCATCCGATCTGGGCAGACTAATTCACCCCTCCACTTT. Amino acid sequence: CASSLFIRSGQTNSPLHF.

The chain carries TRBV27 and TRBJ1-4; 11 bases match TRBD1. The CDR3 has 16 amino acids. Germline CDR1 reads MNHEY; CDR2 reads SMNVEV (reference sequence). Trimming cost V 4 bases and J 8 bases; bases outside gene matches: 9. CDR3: CASSSPRTGGREKLFF. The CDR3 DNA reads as TGTGCCAGCAGTTCCCCTAGGACAGGGGGCCGAGAAAAACTGTTTTTT. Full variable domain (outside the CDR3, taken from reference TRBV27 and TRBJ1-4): EAQVTQNPRYLITVTGKKLTVTCSQNMNHEYMSWYRQDPGLGLRQIYYSMNVEVTDKGDVPEGYKVSRKEKRNFPLILESPSPNQTSLYFCASSSPRTGGREKLFFGSGTQLSVL.